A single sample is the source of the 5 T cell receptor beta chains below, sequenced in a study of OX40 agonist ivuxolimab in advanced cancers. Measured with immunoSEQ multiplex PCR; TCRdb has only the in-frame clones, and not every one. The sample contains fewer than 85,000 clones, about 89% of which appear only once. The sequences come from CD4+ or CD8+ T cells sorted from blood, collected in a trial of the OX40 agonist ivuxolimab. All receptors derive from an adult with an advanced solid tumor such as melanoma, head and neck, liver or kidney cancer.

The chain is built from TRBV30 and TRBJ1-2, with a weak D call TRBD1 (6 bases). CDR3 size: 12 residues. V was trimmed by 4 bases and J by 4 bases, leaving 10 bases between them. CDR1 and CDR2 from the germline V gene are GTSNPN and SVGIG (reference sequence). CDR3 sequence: CAWNGGGYGYTF. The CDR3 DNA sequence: TGTGCCTGGAATGGGGGCGGCTATGGCTACACCTTC.

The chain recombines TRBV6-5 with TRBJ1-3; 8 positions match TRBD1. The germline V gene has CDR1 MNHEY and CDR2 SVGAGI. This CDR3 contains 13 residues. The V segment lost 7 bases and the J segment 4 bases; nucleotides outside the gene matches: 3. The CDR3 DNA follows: TGTGCCAGCAAAACAGGGGGGGGAAACACCATATATTTT. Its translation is CASKTGGGNTIYF.

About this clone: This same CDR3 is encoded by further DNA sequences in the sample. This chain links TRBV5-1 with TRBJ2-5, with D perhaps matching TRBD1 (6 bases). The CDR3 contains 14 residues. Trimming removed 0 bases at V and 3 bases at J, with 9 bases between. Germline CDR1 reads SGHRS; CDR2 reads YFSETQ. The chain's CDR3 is CASSLAPGEETQYF. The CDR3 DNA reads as TGCGCCAGCAGCTTGGCCCCAGGGGAAGAGACCCAGTACTTC.

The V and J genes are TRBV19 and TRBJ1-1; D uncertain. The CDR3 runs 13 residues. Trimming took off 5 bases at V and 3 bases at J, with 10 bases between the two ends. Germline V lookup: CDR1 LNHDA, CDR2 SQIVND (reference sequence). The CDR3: CASSVDRDTEAFF. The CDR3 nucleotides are TGTGCCAGTAGTGTGGATAGGGACACTGAAGCTTTCTTT.

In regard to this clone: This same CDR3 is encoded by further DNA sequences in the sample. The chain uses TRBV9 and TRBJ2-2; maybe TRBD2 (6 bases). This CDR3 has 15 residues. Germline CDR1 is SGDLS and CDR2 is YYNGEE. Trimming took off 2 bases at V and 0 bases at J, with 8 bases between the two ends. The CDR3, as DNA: TGTGCCAGCAGCGTCGGGGGAGCGAACACCGGGGAGCTGTTTTTT. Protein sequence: CASSVGGANTGELFF.